The 30 T cell receptor beta chains below come from one sample, sequenced in a study of T cell responses to AZD1222 COVID-19 vaccine. Sequencing was performed with immunoSEQ multiplex PCR; in TCRdb, only in-frame clones are kept and a portion is missing. This table holds 100,000 to 110,000 clones, around nine tenths found once. This specimen was peripheral blood, taken on day 0 of AZD1222 vaccination. The receptors were gathered from an adult in good health.

The chain employs TRBV5-1 and TRBJ1-1; TRBD1 matches 9 bases. With 0 bases clipped from V and 0 bases from J, the junction kept 18 bases outside the gene matches. In germline, CDR1 is SGHRS, CDR2 YFSETQ. There are 21 residues in the CDR3. CDR3 in DNA: TGCGCCAGCAGCTTGGTCGGTGCGGTTAGCGGACAGGGGAAACTGAACACTGAAGCTTTCTTT. Translation gives CASSLVGAVSGQGKLNTEAFF.

The V and J genes are TRBV27 and TRBJ2-7; TRBD2 aligns across 7 bases. The trim removed 8 bases at V and 7 bases at J, leaving 14 bases unmatched. Germline assignment: CDR1 MNHEY and CDR2 SMNVEV (reference sequence). This CDR3 contains 14 residues. The CDR3 bases are TGTGCCAGCGGGGATCGGGGGGACCGAGGGGAGCAGTACTTC. Encoded protein: CASGDRGDRGEQYF.

V is TRBV5-1 and J is TRBJ2-7, with no clear D. Germline V lookup: CDR1 SGHRS, CDR2 YFSETQ. The CDR3 runs 14 residues. Trimming pared 3 bases from V and 7 bases from J, leaving 17 bases between. CDR3 residues: CASSSDNYYVEQYF. CDR3 DNA sequence: TGCGCCAGCAGCTCCGACAACTACTACGTAGAGCAGTACTTC.

The table lists this clone with a few counts. The chain couples TRBV2 to TRBJ1-1; weak D call: TRBD1 (6 bases). The CDR3 loop spans 15 amino acids. Trimming pared 0 bases from V and 11 bases from J, leaving 19 bases between. Germline values: CDR1 SNHLY, CDR2 FYNNEI. CDR3 in amino acids: CASSEALQARGNAFF. The CDR3 DNA is TGTGCCAGCAGTGAAGCGCTTCAGGCCAGGGGAAACGCTTTCTTT. The whole variable domain, filled in from reference TRBV2 and TRBJ1-1, reads EPEVTQTPSHQVTQMGQEVILRCVPISNHLYFYWYRQILGQKVEFLVSFYNNEISEKSEIFDDQFSVERPDGSNFTLKIRSTKLEDSAMYFCASSEALQARGNAFFGQGTRLTVV.

The CDR3 region is CASSLGQIYEQYF. Here the CDR3 DNA reads TGTGCCAGCAGTTTAGGACAGATCTACGAGCAGTACTTC. This sequence joins TRBV12-3 or TRBV12-4 and TRBJ2-7, with a tentative D call TRBD1 (5 bases). The CDR3 is 13 residues long. Trimming removed 1 base from V and 3 bases from J, with 7 bases in between.

The chain has TRBV29-1 and TRBJ2-7; 12 bases match TRBD2. CDR1 is SQVTM and CDR2 is ANQGSEA in the germline V gene. The CDR3 consists of 14 residues. V shed 6 bases and J 1 base; nucleotides not matched to a gene: 4. The DNA of the CDR3 is TGCAGCGTACGGACTAGCGGGATTTCCTACGAGCAGTACTTC. Translating it yields CSVRTSGISYEQYF.

The chain has TRBV10-3 and TRBJ1-2, with 8 bases fitting TRBD1. The CDR3 extends over 12 amino acids. V shed 6 bases, J shed 7 bases, and the junction held 4 bases outside the gene matches. Germline assignment: CDR1 ENHRY and CDR2 SYGVKD. The CDR3 DNA follows: TGTGCCATCAGATCAGGGGGCGGTGGCTACACCTTC. Protein sequence: CAIRSGGGGYTF.

This chain uses TRBV19 with TRBJ1-3; TRBD1 aligns across 7 bases. Germline trimming cut 7 bases from V and 4 bases from J; bases unmatched to any gene: 13. Germline values: CDR1 LNHDA, CDR2 SQIVND (reference sequence). The CDR3 is 16 amino acids. CDR3 amino acids: CASTTSSGTEGNTIYF. The CDR3 DNA reads TGTGCCAGTACTACGTCATCGGGGACAGAAGGAAACACCATATATTTT. Filled out from reference TRBV19 and TRBJ1-3, the complete variable domain reads DGGITQSPKYLFRKEGQNVTLSCEQNLNHDAMYWYRQDPGQGLRLIYYSQIVNDFQKGDIAEGYSVSREKKESFPLTVTSAQKNPTAFYLCASTTSSGTEGNTIYFGEGSWLTVV.

The chain joins TRBV5-6 to TRBJ1-5, with D possibly TRBD1 on 6 matching bases. This CDR3 is built from 14 residues. Germline-derived CDR1 and CDR2 are SGHDT and YYEEEE. V lost 2 bases, J lost 11 bases, and 17 bases lay in between. CDR3 bases: TGTGCCAGCAGCTTCGGAGGGGGACTACGGGCCCAGCATTTT. Its translation is CASSFGGGLRAQHF.

This clone was found once. The chain links TRBV6-5 to TRBJ1-2, with 9 bases identical to TRBD1. Germline assignment: CDR1 MNHEY and CDR2 SVGAGI. CDR3 length: 15 residues. Trimming removed 7 bases from V and 7 bases from J; junction bases left unmatched: 13. Written as DNA, the CDR3 is TGTGCCAGCACATCGACAGGGACAGGGCTTGGTGGCTACACCTTC. Translation gives CASTSTGTGLGGYTF.

The CDR3 spells CASSFPDTNTEAFF. The CDR3 nucleotides read TGCGCCAGCAGCTTCCCGGATACGAACACTGAAGCTTTCTTT. V is TRBV5-1 and J is TRBJ1-1, with no clear D. The CDR3 has 14 amino acids. Trimming pared 2 bases from V and 1 base from J, leaving 9 bases between. CDR1 and CDR2 (germline): SGHRS, YFSETQ.

This clone was seen just once. This chain uses TRBV30 with TRBJ1-1; the D gene is possibly TRBD1 (5 bases). This CDR3 is built from 12 residues. CDR1 and CDR2 from the germline V gene are GTSNPN and SVGIG (reference sequence). V lost 5 bases, J lost 3 bases, and 10 bases lay in between. CDR3 coding DNA: TGTGCCTGGTCCTCAGGGTACACTGAAGCTTTCTTT. Its protein is CAWSSGYTEAFF.

The chain employs TRBV11-2 and TRBJ1-3; D might be TRBD1 (5 bases). Deletions cut 1 base from V and 6 bases from J, with 16 bases between. This CDR3 region has 16 residues. Looked up from germline, CDR1 is SGHAT and CDR2 is FQNNGV. The chain's CDR3 is CASSLGATVRVNTIYF. In DNA, the CDR3 is TGTGCCAGCAGCTTAGGCGCGACAGTTCGTGTAAACACCATATATTTT.

The J gene is TRBJ2-7, the V gene TRBV5-6, with a tentative D call TRBD2 (5 bases). Trimming removed 5 bases from V and 0 bases from J, with 9 bases in between. This CDR3 contains 13 residues. CDR1 and CDR2 (germline): SGHDT, YYEEEE. The CDR3 region is CASRTDSSYEQYF. For the CDR3, the DNA is TGTGCCAGCAGGACGGACTCCTCCTACGAGCAGTACTTC.

The genes are TRBV5-1 and TRBJ1-1; TRBD1 might be the D (6 bases). Germline CDR1 and CDR2: SGHRS and YFSETQ. This CDR3 is built from 14 residues. V was shortened by 4 bases and J by 2 bases, with 12 bases between the two germline ends. The CDR3 DNA sequence: TGCGCCAGCAGCCCTGACAGGCAAAACACTGAAGCTTTCTTT. Protein product: CASSPDRQNTEAFF. Supplemented by reference TRBV5-1 and TRBJ1-1, the full variable domain reads KAGVTQTPRYLIKTRGQQVTLSCSPISGHRSVSWYQQTPGQGLQFLFEYFSETQRNKGNFPGRFSGRQFSNSRSEMNVSTLELGDSALYLCASSPDRQNTEAFFGQGTRLTVV.

J is TRBJ1-6 and V is TRBV6-6; D possibly corresponds to TRBD1 (5 bases). The CDR3 contains 16 residues. Trimming left V 5 bases short and J 7 bases short, with 18 bases between. Per germline, CDR1 MNHNY and CDR2 SVGAGI (reference sequence). In DNA form, the CDR3 reads TGTGCCAGCAGTAGCCGTGGAGGGGCGGGAAATTCACCCCTCCACTTT. It specifies CASSSRGGAGNSPLHF.

J is TRBJ2-2 and V is TRBV4-2; D gene ambiguous. Trimming took 4 bases from V and 0 from J, leaving 12 bases between them. There are 16 residues in the CDR3. The germline gives CDR1 LGHNA, CDR2 YNFKEQ. The CDR3 bases are TGTGCCAGCAGCCGCCAGACGGAGACGAACACCGGGGAGCTGTTTTTT. Translation: CASSRQTETNTGELFF.

The chain employs TRBV7-9 and TRBJ2-1; possibly TRBD1 for D (7 bases). Trimming left V 2 bases short and J 5 bases short, with 10 bases between. The CDR3 contains 14 residues. Germline CDR1 is SEHNR and CDR2 is FQNEAQ (reference sequence). CDR3 bases: TGTGCCAGCAGCTTACGGGGGACAGACAATGAGCAGTTCTTC. This encodes CASSLRGTDNEQFF.

This chain uses TRBV7-6 with TRBJ2-2; TRBD2 matches at 8 bases. In germline, CDR1 is SGHVS, CDR2 FNYEAQ. This CDR3 spans 15 amino acids. V shed 3 bases and J 5 bases; nucleotides not matched to a gene: 5. The CDR3 DNA reads as TGTGCCAGCAGCTTCTCGCGGGGGGCAACCGGGGAGCTGTTTTTT. Translation gives CASSFSRGATGELFF.

This clone was seen only once. The genes are TRBV19 and TRBJ2-2, with D perhaps TRBD2 (5 bases). In germline, CDR1 is LNHDA, CDR2 SQIVND (reference sequence). This CDR3 has 18 amino acids. Trimming took off 0 bases at V and 7 bases at J, with 21 bases between the two ends. CDR3 coding DNA: TGTGCCAGTAGTATAGATCCCCTCGGGCGGGCAACGGGCGGGGAGCTGTTTTTT. Its translation: CASSIDPLGRATGGELFF.

This clone has only one observation. V and J are TRBV5-6 and TRBJ1-1; D possibly corresponds to TRBD1 (6 bases). V gave up 4 bases and J gave up 6 bases, with 16 bases separating them. Germline V gene data show CDR1 as SGHDT and CDR2 as YYEEEE. This CDR3 is 14 amino acids long. The CDR3 DNA sequence: TGTGCCAGCAGCGAAGGGACAACCTCCCCTGAAGCTTTCTTT. The encoded protein is CASSEGTTSPEAFF.

The chain employs TRBV5-1 and TRBJ2-7, with TRBD1 identical over 8 bases. Germline CDR1 SGHRS, CDR2 YFSETQ. The CDR3 is 14 residues long. Trimming removed 4 bases from V and 6 bases from J; junction bases left unmatched: 9. CDR3 nucleotides: TGCGCCAGCAGCGATCAGGGGGCTAAGGGCGAGCAGTACTTC. This codes for CASSDQGAKGEQYF. The full variable domain, rest sourced from reference TRBV5-1 and TRBJ2-7, is KAGVTQTPRYLIKTRGQQVTLSCSPISGHRSVSWYQQTPGQGLQFLFEYFSETQRNKGNFPGRFSGRQFSNSRSEMNVSTLELGDSALYLCASSDQGAKGEQYFGPGTRLTVT.

V usage is TRBV20-1 and J usage is TRBJ1-4; no clear D. This CDR3 has 16 residues. V lost 3 bases and J lost 8, with 22 bases in between. Looked up from germline, CDR1 is DFQATT and CDR2 is SNEGSKA (reference sequence). The CDR3 DNA is TGCAGTGCTAGTCCCAAAGTCGGGGTAATTGGCGAAAAACTGTTTTTT. Residues: CSASPKVGVIGEKLFF.

The chain has TRBV11-2 and TRBJ1-1, with 7 bases lining up with TRBD1. CDR1 and CDR2 from the germline V gene are SGHAT and FQNNGV. The CDR3 loop spans 14 amino acids. With V trimmed by 2 bases and J by 6 bases, 6 bases remained unmatched. Here the CDR3 reads CASSLLQGRAEAFF. CDR3 coding DNA: TGTGCCAGCAGCTTATTACAGGGGCGGGCTGAAGCTTTCTTT. The variable domain in full, completed from reference TRBV11-2 and TRBJ1-1, reads EAGVAQSPRYKIIEKRQSVAFWCNPISGHATLYWYQQILGQGPKLLIQFQNNGVVDDSQLPKDRFSAERLKGVDSTLKIQPAKLEDSAVYLCASSLLQGRAEAFFGQGTRLTVV.

The chain joins TRBV4-3 to TRBJ2-7; no definite D call. The CDR3 length is 15 residues. The V gene lost 0 bases and the J gene lost 1 base, with 10 bases spanning the gap. Germline CDR1 reads LGHNA; CDR2 reads YSLEER. This CDR3 reads CASSQDFSSSYEQYF. CDR3 DNA: TGCGCCAGCAGCCAAGATTTCAGTTCGTCCTACGAGCAGTACTTC.

V and J are TRBV29-1 and TRBJ2-2; 8 bases line up with TRBD1. The CDR3 length is 15 residues. Germline CDR1 SQVTM, CDR2 ANQGSEA. The junction had 4 bases not matched to a gene; V was cut back by 1 base and J by 3 bases. In DNA form, the CDR3 reads TGCAGCGTTGAAGGACAGGGGTTAGACACCGGGGAGCTGTTTTTT. Its protein product is CSVEGQGLDTGELFF.

The chain combines TRBV7-3 with TRBJ1-6, with unresolved D. V lost 5 bases and J lost 7, with 12 bases in between. CDR3 length: 14 amino acids. Per germline, CDR1 SGHTA and CDR2 FQGTGA. The CDR3 DNA reads as TGTGCCAGCAGCGTCAGCGGAACCAATTCACCCCTCCACTTT. Amino acids: CASSVSGTNSPLHF.

J is TRBJ2-7 and V is TRBV7-8, with 7 bases aligning to TRBD1. V dropped 6 bases and J dropped 4; count of bases not matched to a gene: 9. The CDR3 loop spans 14 amino acids. Germline assignment: CDR1 SGHVS and CDR2 FQNEAQ. CDR3 region: CASSSPGQKYEQYF. In DNA form, the CDR3 reads TGTGCCAGCAGTTCCCCGGGACAGAAGTACGAGCAGTACTTC.

The chain combines TRBV10-3 with TRBJ1-2, with 7 bases matching TRBD1. Germline V gene data show CDR1 as ENHRY and CDR2 as SYGVKD. The CDR3 length is 14 residues. The trim removed 4 bases at V and 5 bases at J, leaving 7 bases unmatched. The CDR3 nucleotides read TGTGCCATCAGTGCCGGGACAGACCTATATGGCTACACCTTC. Protein sequence: CAISAGTDLYGYTF.

J is TRBJ1-1 and V is TRBV9, with D perhaps matching TRBD1 (6 bases). Trimming took 0 bases from V and 11 from J, leaving 11 bases between them. The length of the CDR3 is 12 residues. Looked up from germline, CDR1 is SGDLS and CDR2 is YYNGEE. CDR3 nucleotide sequence: TGTGCCAGCAGCGTAGGAGGGGGTGATGCTTTCTTT. Translating it yields CASSVGGGDAFF.